This TCR beta chain was sequenced for a study of blood T cell repertoires in COVID-19 (dated by TCRdb to the early 2020s). Some background on the complete study: The collaborator samples originated in the United States, Italy and Spain and spanned the acute and convalescent phases of COVID-19. Deeply sampled blood TCRbeta repertoires from subjects exposed to, actively infected with, or recovered from COVID-19 were included in the dataset. Nearly every sample came with metadata listing a de-identified subject ID, COVID-19 status, age in years and sex. The prospective study material was composed of cDNA or gDNA derived from T cells, B-cell-depleted T cells, or PBMCs. Samples came from the ongoing ImmuneRACE study (first 160 participants) plus 1,254 subjects from 6 global collaborators. The repertoires were released in a freely available public database meant as a resource for research on the immune response to SARS-CoV-2. HLA class I and class II types, where available, came from metadata supplied by the sample provider rather than from assay-based typing.

Whole blood was collected in K2EDTA tubes by collaborating institutions according to the institutions' own protocols. For TCRbeta analysis, collaborators shipped samples in one of three forms: frozen whole blood, isolated PBMCs, or DNA extracted from either of those sample types. This clone was seen a few times. This receptor's antigen is unknown. Qualities for individual bases were not recorded, and no much larger clone is one base off. General findings and caveats noted by the study authors: How much clinical and demographic metadata was included differed by source and by participant, and the metadata was provided uncurated.

The germline V gene encodes CDR1 SGHTA and CDR2 FQGNSA. Compared with germline, V lacks 3 bases and J lacks 5 bases; bases without a gene match: 2. From the cysteine through the phenylalanine, the CDR3 covers 13 amino acids. Only the CDR3 DNA stays, 39 bases, in frame from base 1. The immunoSEQ Assay, a bias-controlled multiplex PCR, was used to amplify TCRbeta CDR3 regions from genomic DNA. The paper's processing steps were these. Within the assay, amplification of reference gene primers was used to estimate how many nucleated cells each sample contained. Sequence reads were collapsed and filtered to measure the absolute abundance of every unique TCRbeta CDR3 rearrangement. Productive Simpson clonality was computed per sample as the square root of Simpson's diversity index over productive rearrangements. Here the immuneACCESS table is served through TCRdb, limited to in-frame sequences with V and J called. Missing clones are a known gap in these copies; in checked studies unresolved V genes cover under half, and the rest lacks a known reason. The DNA was the basis for D and trimming; V, J and clone size are from that table. For this sample the table gives about 43,000 clones, of which roughly four fifths were detected only once. The ten largest clones add up to 2% to 3% of the sample.

The sequenced sample was peripheral blood. This sequence uses TRBV7-2 and TRBJ1-1; 8 central bases correspond to TRBD1. This receptor was identified in a woman in her sixties with acute or convalescent COVID-19. The sequenced DNA: TGTGCCAGCAGCTTTACAGGGGGGACTGAAGCTTTCTTT. It encodes CASSFTGGTEAFF.